The T cell receptor (beta chain) described here comes from a study of CD8+ T cells in alopecia areata. Both peripheral blood and punch biopsies of lesional scalp skin were obtained from patients who had alopecia areata. Sorting of PBMCs yielded the CD4+ and CD8+ T cells. Reverse transcription of extracted RNA yielded cDNA, which provided the sequencing template. Assay: immunoSEQ multiplex PCR; the TCRdb copy retains only in-frame clones and omits some. The data show roughly 150,000 clones, around 47% seen once. The study's findings and limits: Especially in alopecia totalis/universalis, lesional scalp showed greater clonality than normal scalp did. In scalp samples, resident alphabeta T cells of normal skin are also sequenced.

The CDR3 loop spans 15 amino acids. V gave up 0 bases and J gave up 7 bases, with 13 bases separating them. This clone was observed a handful of times. Its antigen is unidentified. The sequence was obtained from a human donor with alopecia areata. The V gene is TRBV23-1, the J gene TRBJ2-1, with D possibly being TRBD1 (6 bases). TRBV23-1 falls under the ORF class, with uncertain function. The sample was CD4+ T cells sorted from blood. CDR3: CASSQSWAGDNEQFF. CDR3 in DNA: TGCGCCAGCAGTCAATCGTGGGCAGGGGATAATGAGCAGTTCTTC.